This T cell receptor (beta chain) stems from a study of blood T cell repertoires in COVID-19. The wider study: Nucleic acid was either cDNA or gDNA, and it came from T cells, B-cell-depleted T cells, or PBMCs.

The CDR3 spans 15 residues. Germline CDR1 reads SGHRS; CDR2 reads YFSETQ. V lost 4 bases to trimming and J lost 5 bases; unmatched junction nucleotides: 6. The table came from immunoSEQ multiplex PCR; TCRdb's copy has only in-frame clones and leaves some out. The repertoire includes 95,000 to 120,000 clones, 80% to 90% of them detected once, and about 3.6% sits in the top ten. The sequenced material came from peripheral blood. This sequence was found in a man in his forties or fifties with acute or convalescent COVID-19. This chain uses TRBV5-1 with TRBJ1-2; 12 bases are a match to TRBD1. The CDR3 DNA reads as TGCGCCAGCAGCGGGGGACAGGGGGCCGGATATGGCTACACCTTC. Translating gives CASSGGQGAGYGYTF. The entire variable domain, with the rest obtained from reference TRBV5-1 and TRBJ1-2, is as follows: KAGVTQTPRYLIKTRGQQVTLSCSPISGHRSVSWYQQTPGQGLQFLFEYFSETQRNKGNFPGRFSGRQFSNSRSEMNVSTLELGDSALYLCASSGGQGAGYGYTFGSGTRLTVV.